Below, 26 T cell receptor beta chains from the same sample are listed, as sequenced in a study of OX40 agonist ivuxolimab in advanced cancers. Produced via immunoSEQ multiplex PCR; TCRdb's table is partial and in-frame only. The table records around 80,000 clones, roughly 94% of them present only once. The sample in question was CD4+ or CD8+ T cells sorted from blood, obtained in a trial of the OX40 agonist ivuxolimab. These receptors all come from an adult with an advanced solid tumor such as melanoma, head and neck, liver or kidney cancer.

This chain joins TRBV18 and TRBJ1-4; 8 bases are a match to TRBD1. V lost 0 bases and J lost 3; bases outside the gene matches: 12. CDR1 is KGHSH and CDR2 is LQKENI in the germline V gene. The CDR3 spans 19 residues. This chain's CDR3 is CASSPPEGQGATANEKLFF. The DNA of the CDR3 is TGTGCCAGCTCACCACCAGAGGGGCAGGGGGCGACGGCTAATGAAAAACTGTTTTTT. Drawing the rest from reference TRBV18 and TRBJ1-4, the complete variable domain is NAGVMQNPRHLVRRRGQEARLRCSPMKGHSHVYWYRQLPEEGLKFMVYLQKENIIDESGMPKERFSAEFPKEGPSILRIQQVVRGDSAAYFCASSPPEGQGATANEKLFFGSGTQLSVL.

This chain links TRBV6-1 with TRBJ1-3, with 10 bases aligning to TRBD1. V was pared by 3 bases and J by 4 bases, with 12 bases of the junction left unmatched. CDR1 MNHNS and CDR2 SASEGT come from the germline V gene. The CDR3 contains 18 residues. CDR3 loop: CASSDLGTGANLGNTIYF. The CDR3 region has the DNA TGTGCCAGCAGTGACCTCGGGACAGGGGCCAATTTAGGAAACACCATATATTTT.

V usage is TRBV9 and J usage is TRBJ1-3, with 8 bases aligning to TRBD1. Germline trimming cut 5 bases from V and 4 bases from J; bases unmatched to any gene: 8. This CDR3 region has 15 residues. Germline CDR1 SGDLS, CDR2 YYNGEE. The CDR3 DNA reads TGTGCCAGCAGTCTTACAGGGGGTCAGGGAAACACCATATATTTT. Translation: CASSLTGGQGNTIYF. The complete variable domain, with remaining parts taken from reference TRBV9 and TRBJ1-3, reads DSGVTQTPKHLITATGQRVTLRCSPRSGDLSVYWYQQSLDQGLQFLIQYYNGEERAKGNILERFSAQQFPDLHSELNLSSLELGDSALYFCASSLTGGQGNTIYFGEGSWLTVV.

The rearrangement links TRBV29-1 to TRBJ2-3; D might be TRBD2 (6 bases). The CDR3 is 12 amino acids. Trimming cost V 3 bases and J 5 bases, with 9 bases left between them. CDR1 and CDR2 from the germline V gene are SQVTM and ANQGSEA. DNA of the CDR3: TGCAGCGTTGAGCGGGACCGAGATACGCAGTATTTT. It is translated as CSVERDRDTQYF.

The rearrangement links TRBV19 to TRBJ2-2; the D gene is possibly TRBD2 (5 bases). CDR1 LNHDA and CDR2 SQIVND come from the germline V gene (reference sequence). The CDR3 length is 12 residues. V was shortened by 3 bases and J by 13 bases, with 12 bases between the two germline ends. The CDR3 here is CASSIGHEGLFF. The DNA of the CDR3 is TGTGCCAGTAGTATTGGCCACGAGGGGCTGTTTTTT. Using reference TRBV19 and TRBJ2-2 for the parts outside the CDR3, the full variable domain is DGGITQSPKYLFRKEGQNVTLSCEQNLNHDAMYWYRQDPGQGLRLIYYSQIVNDFQKGDIAEGYSVSREKKESFPLTVTSAQKNPTAFYLCASSIGHEGLFFGEGSRLTVL.

A few counts support this clone. V gene TRBV5-4 combines with J gene TRBJ2-7; weak D call: TRBD2 (7 bases). V was shortened by 7 bases and J by 1 base, with 18 bases between the two germline ends. Germline CDR1 SGHNT, CDR2 YYREEE (reference sequence). The CDR3 covers 15 residues. The CDR3 loop reads CASSFRGAPSYEQYF. CDR3 nucleotide sequence: TGTGCCAGCTCGTTTCGGGGGGCACCTTCCTACGAGCAGTACTTC.

The rearrangement links TRBV29-1 to TRBJ1-1, with 10 bases fitting TRBD1. CDR3 size: 13 residues. CDR1 is SQVTM, CDR2 ANQGSEA, per germline. V shed 7 bases and J 9 bases; nucleotides not matched to a gene: 11. CDR3 region: CSAEGTGAMKAFF. The CDR3 bases are TGCAGCGCCGAAGGGACAGGGGCGATGAAAGCTTTCTTT.

The V gene is TRBV6-5, the J gene TRBJ1-2; the D is unclear. Trimming stripped 2 bases from V and 13 bases from J, with 14 bases between. Germline lookup yields CDR1 MNHEY and CDR2 SVGAGI. This CDR3 region has 12 residues. As DNA, the CDR3 is TGTGCCAGCAGTTACGCGGCGGGCACTTCCACCTTC. Protein: CASSYAAGTSTF.

V usage is TRBV28 and J usage is TRBJ1-5; D unresolved. The V end was cut by 4 bases, the J end by 3 bases, with 7 bases between. The CDR3 spans 13 residues. From germline, CDR1 is MDHEN and CDR2 SYDVKM. CDR3 in amino acids: CASSWEINQPQHF. The CDR3, as DNA: TGTGCCAGCAGTTGGGAAATCAATCAGCCCCAGCATTTT.

V and J are TRBV4-1 and TRBJ1-4; D ambiguous. The CDR3 consists of 16 residues. CDR1 and CDR2 from the germline V gene are MGHRA and YSYEKL. The germline V and J ends were trimmed by 0 bases and 4 bases, with 12 bases remaining between them. CDR3 DNA: TGCGCCAGCAGCCAAGATCAGGCGCAGCGTAATGAAAAACTGTTTTTT. Protein product: CASSQDQAQRNEKLFF.

Notes on this clone: Other nucleotide sequences in the sample specify the same CDR3. The V call is TRBV29-1, the J call TRBJ1-1; D ambiguous. The V gene's germline CDR1 is SQVTM and CDR2 ANQGSEA. V shed 3 bases and J shed 1 base, with 6 bases lying between them. The CDR3 runs 12 residues. This chain's CDR3 is CSVEVGNTEAFF. The DNA for the CDR3 is TGCAGCGTTGAGGTGGGGAACACTGAAGCTTTCTTT. Based on the CDR3 plus reference TRBV29-1 and TRBJ1-1, the full variable domain is SAVISQKPSRDICQRGTSLTIQCQVDSQVTMMFWYRQQPGQSLTLIATANQGSEATYESGFVIDKFPISRPNLTFSTLTVSNMSPEDSSIYLCSVEVGNTEAFFGQGTRLTVV.

This chain connects TRBV28 to TRBJ2-7; D is unclear. The CDR3 is 11 residues long. Trimming pared 4 bases from V and 4 bases from J, leaving 5 bases between. From germline, CDR1 is MDHEN and CDR2 SYDVKM. The CDR3 region is CASSSPYEQYF. For the CDR3, the DNA is TGTGCCAGCAGTTCCCCGTACGAGCAGTACTTC.

This clone was seen a few times. The chain employs TRBV5-1 and TRBJ2-4, with D unresolved. V was pared by 1 base and J by 0 bases, with 11 bases between. CDR1 is SGHRS and CDR2 is YFSETQ in the germline V gene. This CDR3 is 16 amino acids long. CDR3 nucleotides: TGCGCCAGCAGCTTGAGGTCTGGGGAAGCCAAAAACATTCAGTACTTC. Amino acids: CASSLRSGEAKNIQYF.

The chain recombines TRBV13 with TRBJ2-1; 12 bases are shared with TRBD1. Unmatched junction bases numbered 6, after V lost 5 bases and J lost 7 bases. Germline V lookup: CDR1 PRHDT, CDR2 FYEKMQ (reference sequence). The CDR3 runs 15 residues. Here the CDR3 DNA reads TGTGCCAGCAGCCCCGGGACAGGGGGCTTTAATGAGCAGTTCTTC. The encoded protein is CASSPGTGGFNEQFF.

The chain employs TRBV5-6 and TRBJ1-2; 9 positions agree with TRBD1. J lost 10 bases, V lost 2 bases, and 6 bases had no gene match. Germline V gene data show CDR1 as SGHDT and CDR2 as YYEEEE. The CDR3 has 13 amino acids. CDR3 bases: TGTGCCAGCAGCTTCTGGACAGGGGAGGACTACACCTTC. This codes for CASSFWTGEDYTF.

V usage is TRBV19 and J usage is TRBJ1-2; D is possibly TRBD1 (5 bases). The germline CDR1 and CDR2 sequences are LNHDA and SQIVND (reference sequence). CDR3 length: 15 residues. V gave up 4 bases and J gave up 4 bases, with 16 bases separating them. This CDR3 is CASSTAGRVSYGYTF. CDR3 nucleotides: TGTGCCAGTAGTACTGCGGGCAGGGTGAGCTATGGCTACACCTTC.

The chain combines TRBV6-5 with TRBJ2-1; possible D gene TRBD2, 6 bases. There are 13 residues in the CDR3. V was trimmed by 2 bases and J by 9 bases, leaving 11 bases between them. CDR1 is MNHEY, CDR2 SVGAGI, per germline. CDR3 region: CASSYGVGGEQFF. CDR3 nucleotides: TGTGCCAGCAGTTACGGGGTCGGGGGTGAGCAGTTCTTC.

CDR3 bases: TGTGCCATCCAGGGTTCTGGGAACGAGCAGTACTTC. It yields the protein CAIQGSGNEQYF. This rearrangement joins TRBV7-9 to TRBJ2-7, with D maybe TRBD1 (5 bases). Germline V CDR1 and CDR2: SEHNR, FQNEAQ (reference sequence). CDR3 length equals 12 residues. V was trimmed by 10 bases and J by 5 bases, leaving 15 bases between them.

This clone turned up a few times. This chain joins TRBV7-9 and TRBJ1-4; unclear D gene. The V end lost 1 base, the J end lost 8 bases, and 5 bases lay between the germline ends. CDR1 is SEHNR and CDR2 is FQNEAQ in the germline V gene (reference sequence). This CDR3 contains 12 residues. The CDR3 bases are TGTGCCAGCAGCTTAGAGGGCGAAAAACTGTTTTTT. This sequence encodes CASSLEGEKLFF.

The chain employs TRBV19 and TRBJ2-3; tentatively, D is TRBD1 (6 bases). Trimming shortened V by 6 bases and J by 1 base, and 17 bases separated the two germline ends. In germline, CDR1 is LNHDA, CDR2 SQIVND (reference sequence). The CDR3 length is 16 residues. The CDR3 is CASSPRTVSGTDTQYF. CDR3 bases: TGTGCCAGTAGCCCCCGGACAGTTTCGGGCACAGATACGCAGTATTTT.

This clone was picked up one time. The chain combines TRBV5-5 with TRBJ2-3; D remains unclear. The length of the CDR3 is 20 residues. In germline, CDR1 is SGHKS, CDR2 YYEKEE (reference sequence). V was trimmed by 2 bases and J by 2 bases, leaving 27 bases between them. The CDR3 DNA follows: TGTGCCAGCAGCTTCACCACATACATAAGACAAGCCTCCCCCACAGATACGCAGTATTTT. Translation gives CASSFTTYIRQASPTDTQYF.

The CDR3 DNA reads as TGTGCCAGCAGCTTAGGTATTCGGGGCTACACCTTC. Protein: CASSLGIRGYTF. The rearrangement uses TRBV7-9 and TRBJ1-2; D unresolved. Germline values: CDR1 SEHNR, CDR2 FQNEAQ (reference sequence). The CDR3 loop spans 12 amino acids. Trimming removed 1 base from V and 8 bases from J, with 8 bases in between.

This sequence joins TRBV7-9 and TRBJ2-5, with no clear D. V was clipped by 5 bases and J by 0 bases, with 10 bases between them. CDR1 is SEHNR and CDR2 is FQNEAQ in the germline V gene (reference sequence). CDR3 size: 14 residues. Here the CDR3 DNA reads TGTGCCAGCAGCCTCTCCGGTCACCAAGAGACCCAGTACTTC. This gives the protein CASSLSGHQETQYF. The full variable domain, with the rest looked up from reference TRBV7-9 and TRBJ2-5, is DTGVSQNPRHKITKRGQNVTFRCDPISEHNRLYWYRQTLGQGPEFLTYFQNEAQLEKSRLLSDRFSAERPKGSFSTLEIQRTEQGDSAMYLCASSLSGHQETQYFGPGTRLLVL.

The sample holds one count of this clone. The rearrangement joins TRBV19 to TRBJ2-7, with D perhaps TRBD1 (6 bases). V was pared by 5 bases and J by 0 bases, with 14 bases between. The germline gives CDR1 LNHDA, CDR2 SQIVND (reference sequence). The length of the CDR3 is 15 residues. The chain's CDR3 is CASSGDRFSSYEQYF. The CDR3 DNA reads as TGTGCCAGTAGTGGTGACAGGTTCAGCTCCTACGAGCAGTACTTC.

This clone was seen once. The chain has TRBV19 and TRBJ1-5; 9 bases map to TRBD1. Trimming cost V 4 bases and J 4 bases; bases outside gene matches: 8. Germline V gene lookup returns CDR1 LNHDA and CDR2 SQIVND (reference sequence). The CDR3 totals 16 residues. Here the CDR3 DNA reads TGTGCCAGTAGTAAGGGACAGGGATGGGGAAATCAGCCCCAGCATTTT. Translation gives CASSKGQGWGNQPQHF.

V and J are TRBV7-9 and TRBJ2-7, with unresolved D. Per germline, CDR1 SEHNR and CDR2 FQNEAQ (reference sequence). The germline V and J ends were trimmed by 4 bases and 6 bases, with 4 bases remaining between them. CDR3 length equals 10 residues. CDR3 bases: TGTGCCAGCAGCTCGGGCGAGCAGTACTTC. It is translated as CASSSGEQYF.